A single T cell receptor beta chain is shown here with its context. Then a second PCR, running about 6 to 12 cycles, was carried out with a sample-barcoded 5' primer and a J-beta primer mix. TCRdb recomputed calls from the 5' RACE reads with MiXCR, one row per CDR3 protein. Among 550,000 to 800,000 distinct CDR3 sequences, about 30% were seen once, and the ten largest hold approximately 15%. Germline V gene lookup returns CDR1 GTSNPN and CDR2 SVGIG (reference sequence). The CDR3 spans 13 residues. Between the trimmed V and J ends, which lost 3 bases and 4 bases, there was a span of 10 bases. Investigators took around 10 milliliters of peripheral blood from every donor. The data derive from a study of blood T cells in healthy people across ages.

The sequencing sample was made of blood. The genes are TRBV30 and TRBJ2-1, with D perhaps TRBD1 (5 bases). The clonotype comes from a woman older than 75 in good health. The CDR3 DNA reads TGTGCCTGGAGGGAGACAGCTTACAATGAGCAGTTCTTC. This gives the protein CAWRETAYNEQFF.